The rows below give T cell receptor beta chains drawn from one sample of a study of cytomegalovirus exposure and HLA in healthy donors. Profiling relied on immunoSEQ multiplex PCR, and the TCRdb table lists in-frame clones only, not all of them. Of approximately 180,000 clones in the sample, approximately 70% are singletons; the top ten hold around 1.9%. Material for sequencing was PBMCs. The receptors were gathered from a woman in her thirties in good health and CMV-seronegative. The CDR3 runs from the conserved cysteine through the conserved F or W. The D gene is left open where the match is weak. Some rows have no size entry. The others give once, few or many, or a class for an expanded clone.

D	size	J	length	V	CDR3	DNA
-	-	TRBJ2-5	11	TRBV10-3	CAISGGETQYF	TGTGCCATCAGTGGAGGAGAGACCCAGTACTTC
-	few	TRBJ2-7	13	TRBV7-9	CASSFGRDYEQYF	TGTGCCAGCAGCTTTGGCAGGGATTACGAGCAGTACTTC
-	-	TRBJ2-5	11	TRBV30	CAWRGYETQYF	TGTGCCTGGAGGGGCTACGAGACCCAGTACTTC
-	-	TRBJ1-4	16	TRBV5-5	CASSLWTLTTNEKLFF	TGTGCCAGCAGCTTGTGGACACTAACAACTAATGAAAAACTGTTTTTT
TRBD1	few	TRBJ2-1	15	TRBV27	CASSSGTGINNEQFF	TGTGCCAGCAGTTCCGGGACAGGAATAAACAATGAGCAGTTCTTC
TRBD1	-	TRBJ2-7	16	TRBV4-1	CASSQERQGLVYEQYF	TGCGCCAGCAGCCAGGAACGACAGGGGCTGGTGTACGAGCAGTACTTC
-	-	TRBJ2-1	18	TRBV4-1	CASSQEVGQAGVQGEQFF	TGCGCCAGCAGCCAAGAAGTGGGTCAGGCAGGGGTTCAGGGTGAGCAGTTCTTC
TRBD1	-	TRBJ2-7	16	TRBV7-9	CSSSLSPGQGSYEQYF	TGTTCCAGCAGCTTATCACCGGGACAGGGGTCCTACGAGCAGTACTTC
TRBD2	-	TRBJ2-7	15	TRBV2	CASSGRQGGDGEQYF	TGTGCCAGCAGTGGACGGCAGGGAGGGGATGGGGAGCAGTACTTC
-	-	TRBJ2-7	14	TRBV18	CASSPVQGPYEQYF	TGTGCCAGCTCACCAGTTCAGGGTCCCTACGAGCAGTACTTC
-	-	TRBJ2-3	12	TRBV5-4	CASTLRGDTQYF	TGTGCCAGCACCCTACGGGGAGATACGCAGTATTTT
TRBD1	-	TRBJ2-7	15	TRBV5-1	CASSLTGAGTYEQYF	TGCGCCAGCAGCTTGACAGGGGCCGGAACCTACGAGCAGTACTTC
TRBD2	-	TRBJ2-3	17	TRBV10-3	CAISESGLGPTTDTQYF	TGTGCCATCAGTGAGTCAGGACTAGGCCCTACCACAGATACGCAGTATTTT
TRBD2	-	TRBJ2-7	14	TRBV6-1	CASSETAGPYEQYF	TGTGCCAGCAGTGAAACAGCGGGACCCTACGAGCAGTACTTC
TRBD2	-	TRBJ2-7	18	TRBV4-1	CASSQGLAGARGSYEQYF	TGCGCCAGCAGCCAGGGACTAGCGGGGGCGAGAGGCTCCTACGAGCAGTACTTC
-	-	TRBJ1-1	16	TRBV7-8	CASSLRAGQRNTEAFF	TGTGCCAGCAGCTTAAGGGCAGGGCAGAGGAACACTGAAGCTTTCTTT
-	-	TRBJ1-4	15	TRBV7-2	CASSLVGQGVEKLFF	TGTGCCAGCAGCTTAGTTGGGCAGGGTGTGGAGAAACTGTTTTTT
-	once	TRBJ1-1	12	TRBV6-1	CASSPGLTEAFF	TGTGCCAGCAGCCCCGGACTAACTGAAGCTTTCTTT
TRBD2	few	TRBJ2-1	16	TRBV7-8	CASSSLAGGRNNEQFF	TGTGCCAGCAGCTCCTTGGCGGGGGGGCGAAACAATGAGCAGTTCTTC
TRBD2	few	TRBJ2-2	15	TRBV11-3	CASSLLTSGTGELFF	TGTGCCAGCAGCTTACTCACTAGCGGCACCGGGGAGCTGTTTTTT
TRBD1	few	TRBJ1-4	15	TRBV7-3	CASSLPGQPNEKLFF	TGTGCCAGCAGCTTACCGGGACAGCCTAATGAAAAACTGTTTTTT
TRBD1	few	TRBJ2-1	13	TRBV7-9	CASSSGQVREQFF	TGTGCCAGCAGCTCGGGACAGGTTCGGGAGCAGTTCTTC
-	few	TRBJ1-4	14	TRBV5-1	CASSLGANGEKLFF	TGCGCCAGCAGCTTGGGGGCGAACGGTGAAAAACTGTTTTTT
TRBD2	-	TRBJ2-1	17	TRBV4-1	CASSQGTSGAGYNEQFF	TGCGCCAGCAGCCAAGGAACTAGCGGGGCCGGTTACAATGAGCAGTTCTTC
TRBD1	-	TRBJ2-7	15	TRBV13	CASSASGTGSYEQYF	TGTGCCAGCAGCGCATCCGGGACAGGGTCCTACGAGCAGTACTTC
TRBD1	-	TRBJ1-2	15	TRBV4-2	CASSQVTQGANGYTF	TGTGCCAGCAGCCAAGTAACACAGGGGGCAAATGGCTACACCTTC
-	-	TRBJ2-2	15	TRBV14	CASSHRAPNTGELFF	TGTGCCAGCAGCCACAGGGCCCCGAACACCGGGGAGCTGTTTTTT
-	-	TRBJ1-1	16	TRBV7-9	CASSLGRNLMNTEAFF	TGTGCCAGCAGCTTAGGGCGGAACCTCATGAACACTGAAGCTTTCTTT
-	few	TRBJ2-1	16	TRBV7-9	CASGSLRTRGGNEQFF	TGTGCCAGCGGATCACTCCGGACTAGGGGGGGCAATGAGCAGTTCTTC
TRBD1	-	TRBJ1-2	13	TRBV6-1	CASSETGVYGYTF	TGTGCCAGCAGTGAGACAGGGGTCTATGGCTACACCTTC
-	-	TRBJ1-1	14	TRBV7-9	CASPQDSMNTEAFF	TGTGCCAGCCCTCAGGACAGCATGAACACTGAAGCTTTCTTT
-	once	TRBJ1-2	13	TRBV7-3	CASSLTGGGGYTF	TGTGCCAGCAGCTTAACGGGCGGAGGTGGCTACACCTTC
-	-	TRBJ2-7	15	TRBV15	CATSRDRVVSYEQYF	TGTGCCACCAGCAGAGACAGGGTAGTTTCCTACGAGCAGTACTTC
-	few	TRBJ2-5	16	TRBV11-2	CASSSPGWGLEWTQYF	TGTGCCAGCAGCTCTCCGGGGTGGGGACTCGAGTGGACCCAGTACTTC
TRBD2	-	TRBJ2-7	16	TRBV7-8	CASSDSSGTSSIEQYF	TGTGCCAGCAGCGATTCCTCCGGGACTAGTTCAATCGAGCAGTACTTC
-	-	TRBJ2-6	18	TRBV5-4	CASSLAFEGSSGANVLTF	TGTGCCAGCAGCTTGGCTTTTGAAGGGAGCTCTGGGGCCAACGTCCTGACTTTC
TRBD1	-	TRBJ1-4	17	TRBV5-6	CASSTDRGWGKEEKLFF	TGTGCCAGCAGCACCGACAGGGGTTGGGGAAAAGAGGAAAAACTGTTTTTT